This record covers a single T cell receptor beta chain. Sequencing used immunoSEQ multiplex PCR; TCRdb keeps in-frame clones, though not all of them. The sample shows approximately 100,000 clones, approximately 86% of them seen only once. The sample originates from a study of control samples from healthy donors and cancer patients. CDR3 size: 13 residues. Germline V gene sequence: CDR1 MNHEY, CDR2 SVGAGI. With 5 bases removed from V and 8 bases from J, the gap between germline ends came to 15 bases. The sequenced material came from blood. The chain combines TRBV6-5 with TRBJ1-2; D not certain. The clonotype comes from a man aged 30 to 39 in good health. CDR3 sequence: CASSPRRGEGYTF. The DNA for the CDR3 is TGTGCCAGCAGTCCTCGCCGAGGCGAGGGCTACACCTTC.